Reported below is one TCR beta chain. Its specificity is unknown. Trimming cost V 0 bases and J 0 bases, with 17 bases left between them. The germline V gene has CDR1 SGDLS and CDR2 YYNGEE. The CDR3 covers 18 residues. The source of the sample is a study of cytomegalovirus exposure and HLA in healthy donors. General observations from the study: Data from an earlier analysis indicated that most TCR beta V segments were productive either about 87% or about 30% of the time. Sequencing depth across donors, presence/absence analyses assumed, was roughly uniform.

60 Vbeta and 13 Jbeta primers were used in PCR. The table came from immunoSEQ multiplex PCR; TCRdb's copy has only in-frame clones and leaves some out. The sample lists around 200,000 clones, over 70% seen once, with approximately 3% in the top ten. Sample: PBMCs. The gene calls are TRBV9 and TRBJ2-3, with D perhaps TRBD2 (5 bases). The TCR sequence derives from a woman aged 25 to 45 in good health and CMV-seropositive. CDR3 sequence reads: CASSVGGGGGFSTDTQYF. The DNA for the CDR3 is TGTGCCAGCAGCGTAGGAGGCGGAGGCGGTTTTAGCACAGATACGCAGTATTTT.